The next 4 T cell receptor beta chains were all read from a single sample in a study of CXCR3-negative and CXCR3-positive naive CD8 T cells. TRB cDNA was prepared as libraries by UMI-labeled 5' RACE. TCRdb re-called the 5' RACE reads and shows each CDR3 protein once, DNA omitted. The sample holds fewer than 80,000 distinct CDR3 sequences. Sequencing input: naive CXCR3- CD8+ T cells from blood. Subset given: CD45RO-CCR7+CD27+CD95- naive CD8+ T cells lacking CXCR3 (TNR3-). These receptors all come from a human donor in good health. Some clones in this sample may be carry-over from other donors' samples.

This chain joins TRBV7-2 and TRBJ2-7. Per germline, CDR1 SGHTA and CDR2 FQGNSA. There are 12 residues in the CDR3. CDR3 residues: CASSLAGLEQYF.

CDR3 amino acids: CASSVEAALPSEAFF. The V call is TRBV9, the J call TRBJ1-1. CDR3 size: 15 residues. CDR1 SGDLS and CDR2 YYNGEE come from the germline V gene.

V is TRBV5-6 and J is TRBJ2-1; TCRdb calls TRBD1, which cannot be checked without DNA. The V gene's germline CDR1 is SGHDT and CDR2 YYEEEE. The CDR3 sequence is 13 residues long. The CDR3 here is CASSSTGYNEQLF.

The chain recombines TRBV7-9 with TRBJ2-3; checking the TCRdb D call of TRBD2 is not possible without DNA. Germline V gene lookup returns CDR1 SEHNR and CDR2 FQNEAQ (reference sequence). The CDR3 is 16 amino acids. This CDR3 is CASSLGTSPSTDTQYF. The full variable domain, rest sourced from reference TRBV7-9 and TRBJ2-3, is DTGVSQNPRHKITKRGQNVTFRCDPISEHNRLYWYRQTLGQGPEFLTYFQNEAQLEKSRLLSDRFSAERPKGSFSTLEIQRTEQGDSAMYLCASSLGTSPSTDTQYFGPGTRLTVL.